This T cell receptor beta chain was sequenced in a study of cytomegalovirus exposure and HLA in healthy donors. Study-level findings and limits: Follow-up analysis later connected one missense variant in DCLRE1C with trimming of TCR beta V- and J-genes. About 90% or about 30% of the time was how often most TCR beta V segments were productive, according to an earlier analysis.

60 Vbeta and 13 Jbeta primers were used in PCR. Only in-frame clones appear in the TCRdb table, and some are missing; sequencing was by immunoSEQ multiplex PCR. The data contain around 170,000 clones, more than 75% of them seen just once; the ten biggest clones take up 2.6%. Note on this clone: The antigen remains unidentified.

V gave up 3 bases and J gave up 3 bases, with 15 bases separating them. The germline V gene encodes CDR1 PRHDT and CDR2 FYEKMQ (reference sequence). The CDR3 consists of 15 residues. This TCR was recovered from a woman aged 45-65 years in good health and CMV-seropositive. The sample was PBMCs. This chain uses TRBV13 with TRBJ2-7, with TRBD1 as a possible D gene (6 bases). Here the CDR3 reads CASSLGSRGFYEQYF. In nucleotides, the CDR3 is TGTGCCAGCAGCTTGGGCTCGAGGGGGTTCTACGAGCAGTACTTC.